This TCR beta chain was identified in a study of blood T cells in healthy people across ages. A second roughly 6 to 12 cycle PCR used barcoded and J-beta primers. MiXCR, applied by TCRdb to the 5' RACE reads, yields one record per CDR3 protein. The repertoire holds more than 900,000 distinct CDR3 sequences, with about 28% as singletons. This clonotype was recorded a few times. This same sample was also part of a study on T cells of mothers and their children.

The receptor was isolated from a woman aged 40 to 50 in good health. What was sequenced was blood.

This chain's CDR3 is CASSSRLAGGLGQFF. CDR3 DNA: TGTGCCAGCAGTTCAAGACTAGCGGGGGGGCTAGGGCAGTTCTTC. The V gene is TRBV25-1, the J gene TRBJ2-1, with 14 nucleotides matching TRBD2. V lost 5 bases, J lost 12 bases, and 9 bases stayed unmatched. The CDR3 has 15 amino acids. The germline CDR1 and CDR2 sequences are MGHDK and SYGVNS.